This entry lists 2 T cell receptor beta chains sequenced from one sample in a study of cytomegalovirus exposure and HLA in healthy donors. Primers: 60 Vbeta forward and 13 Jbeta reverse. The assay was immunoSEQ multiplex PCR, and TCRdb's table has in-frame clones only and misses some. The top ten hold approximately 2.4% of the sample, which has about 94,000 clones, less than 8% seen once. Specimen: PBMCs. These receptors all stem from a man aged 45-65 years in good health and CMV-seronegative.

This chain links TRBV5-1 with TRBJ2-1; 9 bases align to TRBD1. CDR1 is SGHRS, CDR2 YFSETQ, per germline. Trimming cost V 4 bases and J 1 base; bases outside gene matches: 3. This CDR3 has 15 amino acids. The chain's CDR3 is CASSPGTGSYNEQFF. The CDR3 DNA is TGCGCCAGCAGCCCGGGGACAGGGTCCTACAATGAGCAGTTCTTC.

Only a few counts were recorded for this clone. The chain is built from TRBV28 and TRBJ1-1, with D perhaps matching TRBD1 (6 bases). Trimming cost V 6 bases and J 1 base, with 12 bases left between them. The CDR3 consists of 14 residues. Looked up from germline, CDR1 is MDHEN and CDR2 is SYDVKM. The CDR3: CASSSRGPNTEAFF. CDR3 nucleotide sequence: TGTGCCAGCAGCAGCAGGGGACCGAACACTGAAGCTTTCTTT.